This record looks at one T cell receptor (beta chain) sequence and its context. The antigen is unknown. The entry originates in a study of PD-1 blockade in mismatch repair-deficient tumors. Clones were sequenced by immunoSEQ multiplex PCR, and TCRdb holds only the in-frame ones, with some missing. The table has tens of thousands of clones, 88% seen once. Mismatch repair deficiency was confirmed in all patients, by PCR or immunohistochemistry. A few pembrolizumab responders had their TCRs sequenced. Germline loops: CDR1 LNHNV, CDR2 YYDKDF (reference sequence). V shed 1 base and J shed 7 bases, with 16 bases lying between them. This CDR3 is 15 amino acids long. Whole-study findings and limits: Tumor-resident clones, often absent from pretreatment blood, expanded after pembrolizumab and then contracted.

The gene calls are TRBV15 and TRBJ1-1, with D unclear. The source material was peripheral blood, sampled 52 weeks after starting pembrolizumab. This clonotype was obtained from an adult with mismatch repair-deficient cancer. In DNA, the CDR3 is TGTGCCACCAGCAGAGCAAGCAAGACCGGGGATGAAGCTTTCTTT. It translates to CATSRASKTGDEAFF.